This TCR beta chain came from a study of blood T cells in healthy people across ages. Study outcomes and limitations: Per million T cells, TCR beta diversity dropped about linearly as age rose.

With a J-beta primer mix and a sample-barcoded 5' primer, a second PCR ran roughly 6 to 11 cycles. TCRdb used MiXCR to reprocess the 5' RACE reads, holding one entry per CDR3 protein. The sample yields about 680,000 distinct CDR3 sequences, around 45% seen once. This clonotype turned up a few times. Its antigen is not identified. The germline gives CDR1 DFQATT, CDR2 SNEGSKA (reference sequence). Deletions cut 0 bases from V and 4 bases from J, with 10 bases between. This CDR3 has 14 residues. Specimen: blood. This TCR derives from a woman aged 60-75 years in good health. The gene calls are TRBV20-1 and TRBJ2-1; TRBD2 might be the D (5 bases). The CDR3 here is CSARDHRGYNEQFF. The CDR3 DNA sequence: TGCAGTGCTAGAGATCATCGGGGTTACAATGAGCAGTTCTTC.